Listed below are T cell receptor beta chains from one sample, sequenced in a study of blood T cells in healthy people across ages. One entry per CDR3 protein, called by TCRdb with MiXCR from the 5' RACE reads. The sample holds hundreds of thousands of distinct CDR3 sequences, roughly 25% seen once. Another study also made use of these data, one on T cells of mothers and their children.

The sample comprised blood. These TCRs come from a boy younger than 18 in good health. The CDR3 runs from the conserved cysteine through the conserved F or W. A D gene is named only where the DNA matches it firmly. Clone size is given for some rows only: seen once, a few or many times, or a class if the clone is expanded.

d_gene	j_gene	abundance	len	v_gene	CDR3nt	CDR3aa
-	TRBJ2-2	-	14	TRBV6-6	TGTGCCAGCAGTTACTCGTGGGGAGACGGGGAGCTGTTTTTT	CASSYSWGDGELFF
-	TRBJ2-2	once	16	TRBV12-3/TRBV12-4	TGTGCCAGCAGTTTAGTGGCGGGGAAGAACACCGGGGAGCTGTTTTTT	CASSLVAGKNTGELFF
-	TRBJ1-1	few	19	TRBV4-3	TGCGCCAGCAGCCAAGAGTCAGCATACGCCAGGGCGGCCGACACTGAAGCTTTCTTT	CASSQESAYARAADTEAFF
TRBD1	TRBJ2-1	-	15	TRBV7-9	TGTGCCAGCAGCCCACAGGGGTTAGGGTACAATGAGCAGTTCTTC	CASSPQGLGYNEQFF
-	TRBJ1-5	few	14	TRBV28	TGTGCCAGCTCTTCAGGGGAAGGGAATCAGCCCCAGCATTTT	CASSSGEGNQPQHF
-	TRBJ2-3	-	15	TRBV11-1	TGTGCCAGCAGCTTAGATGGGGCCCCCACAGATACGCAGTATTTT	CASSLDGAPTDTQYF
TRBD2	TRBJ2-5	-	15	TRBV24-1	TGTGCCACCAGTAGCGGGGGGTCCCGCCAAGAGACCCAGTACTTC	CATSSGGSRQETQYF
-	TRBJ1-6	-	13	TRBV29-1	TGCAGCGTCCGGGAACCGGGGGATTCACCCCTCCACTTT	CSVREPGDSPLHF
-	TRBJ2-1	few	15	TRBV28	TGTGCCAGCAGTTTTGTGATAAGCTCCTACAATGAGCAGTTCTTC	CASSFVISSYNEQFF
-	TRBJ2-7	-	16	TRBV7-2	TGTGCCAGCAGCGAACCGACCGAGGGGCGATCCTACGAGCAGTACTTC	CASSEPTEGRSYEQYF
TRBD1	TRBJ1-2	few	14	TRBV2	TGTGCCAGCAGGGGGGACAGTTTTAACTATGGCTACACCTTC	CASRGDSFNYGYTF
TRBD2	TRBJ2-5	-	16	TRBV11-2	TGTGCCAGCAGCTTAGGCTTACTAGCGGTACAAGAGACCCAGTACTTC	CASSLGLLAVQETQYF
-	TRBJ2-1	few	15	TRBV15	TGTGCCACCAGCAGAGAGGAGGGAGAAATCAATGAGCAGTTCTTC	CATSREEGEINEQFF
TRBD1	TRBJ2-7	-	14	TRBV4-3	TGCGCCAGCAGCCAACGGACAGGGTGGATCGAGCAGTACTTC	CASSQRTGWIEQYF
-	TRBJ1-2	-	14	TRBV6-2/TRBV6-3	TGTACCAGCAGTTACTCGACAGAGGACTATGGCTACACCTTC	CTSSYSTEDYGYTF
TRBD2	TRBJ2-4	-	18	TRBV4-3	TGCGCCAGCAGCCAACTAATAATAGCGGGGGGGAGCAAAAACATTCAGTACTTC	CASSQLIIAGGSKNIQYF
-	TRBJ2-3	-	11	TRBV29-1	TGCAGCGTTGAGGGCTCGTTGGCGCAGTATTTT	CSVEGSLAQYF
TRBD1	TRBJ2-5	-	16	TRBV7-2	TGTGCCAGCAGCTTTGGGACAGGAGAGTTCCAAGAGACCCAGTACTTC	CASSFGTGEFQETQYF
TRBD2	TRBJ2-1	-	14	TRBV19	TGTGCCAGTAGTAAGACTAGCGGGGTCACATGGAAGTTCTTC	CASSKTSGVTWKFF
-	TRBJ2-6	-	18	TRBV29-1	TGCAGCGTTGAATTAACAGCTCAGCTTGACTCTGGGGCCAACGTCCTGACTTTC	CSVELTAQLDSGANVLTF
TRBD1	TRBJ2-5	few	15	TRBV4-3	TGCGCCAGCAGCCCGAATTGGGACAGTCAAGAGACCCAGTACTTC	CASSPNWDSQETQYF
-	TRBJ2-7	-	17	TRBV6-2/TRBV6-3	TGTGCCAGCAGTTACTCGACATGGACTCGTGTCTCCTACGAGCAGTACTTC	CASSYSTWTRVSYEQYF
-	TRBJ2-7	once	11	TRBV29-1	TGCAGCGTTGAAGGCTTAACCGAGCAGTACTTC	CSVEGLTEQYF
-	TRBJ2-7	-	13	TRBV20-1	TGCAGTGCTATCCCCCTGGAGTTGGCGGAGCAGTACTTC	CSAIPLELAEQYF
-	TRBJ1-1	few	15	TRBV25-1	TGTGCCAGCAGACCCTCTCGCGGGGGCGGCACTGAAGCTTTCTTT	CASRPSRGGGTEAFF
-	TRBJ2-1	-	18	TRBV6-5	TGTGCCAGCAGTTACTCGGGGCCTCGGGTCAGCGATGGTGGTGAGCAGTTCTTC	CASSYSGPRVSDGGEQFF
TRBD1	TRBJ2-7	-	19	TRBV10-3	TGTGCCATCAGTGAGCGCGACCCTGGGACAGCAGTTCTTTCCTACGAGCAGTACTTC	CAISERDPGTAVLSYEQYF
-	TRBJ2-3	-	14	TRBV19	TGTGCCAGTAGTCCCCCGGGTATCACAGATACGCAGTATTTT	CASSPPGITDTQYF
TRBD1	TRBJ2-2	few	15	TRBV6-6	TGTGCCAGCAGGGCCTACAGGGGTGGAACCGGGGAGCTGTTTTTT	CASRAYRGGTGELFF
TRBD1	TRBJ1-1	-	14	TRBV6-2/TRBV6-3	TGTGCCAGCAGTGCGTCGACAGGGGGCCGGGAAGCTTTCTTT	CASSASTGGREAFF
TRBD1	TRBJ1-5	few	15	TRBV28	TGTGCCAGCAGTTTTCGGGGGACAGGGGTTCAGCCCCAGCATTTT	CASSFRGTGVQPQHF
TRBD2	TRBJ2-3	-	15	TRBV11-2	TGTGCCAGCACCGTACTAGCGGGGATTCCAGATACGCAGTATTTT	CASTVLAGIPDTQYF
-	TRBJ2-7	few	19	TRBV27	TGTGCCCCTCCGAAGGGGGACCATCCCGCCTCCTGTAGCTCCTACGAGCAGTACTTC	CAPPKGDHPASCSSYEQYF
TRBD1	TRBJ2-5	few	15	TRBV7-2	TGTGCCAGCAGCTTAGCGGGACAGTTCCAAGAGACCCAGTACTTC	CASSLAGQFQETQYF
-	TRBJ1-4	few	15	TRBV6-1	TGTGCCAGCAACTGGGGAGAGGGCCCAAATGAAAAACTGTTTTTT	CASNWGEGPNEKLFF
-	TRBJ1-1	few	13	TRBV7-2	TGTGCCAGCAGCTTAGCGGGGAGGAGTGAAGCTTTCTTT	CASSLAGRSEAFF
-	TRBJ1-1	-	13	TRBV5-1	TGCGCCAGCAGCTTGGCCCCCGATAATGAAGCTTTCTTT	CASSLAPDNEAFF
TRBD2	TRBJ2-3	once	15	TRBV6-2/TRBV6-3	TGTGCCAGCAGTTACCAGCGGGGGGGCGTAGATACGCAGTATTTT	CASSYQRGGVDTQYF
-	TRBJ1-1	many	15	TRBV4-2	TGTGCCAGCAGCCAAGATACCGGGGTGGACACTGAAGCTTTCTTT	CASSQDTGVDTEAFF
TRBD2	TRBJ2-1	many	14	TRBV10-3	TGTGCCATCAGTCCTAGCGGAGGATACAATGAGCAGTTCTTC	CAISPSGGYNEQFF
-	TRBJ2-5	few	14	TRBV7-2	TGTGCCAGCAGCTTTTCAGTGCGTCAAGAGACCCAGTACTTC	CASSFSVRQETQYF
-	TRBJ2-3	few	11	TRBV29-1	TGCAGCGTTGAAACCGCAGATACGCAGTATTTT	CSVETADTQYF
-	TRBJ1-6	few	14	TRBV28	TGTGCCAGCGGAGGGTCTCTCCTGAATTCACCCCTCCACTTT	CASGGSLLNSPLHF
TRBD1	TRBJ2-5	few	15	TRBV28	TGTGCCAGCAGTTCGAGGACAGGGATTGGAGAGACCCAGTACTTC	CASSSRTGIGETQYF
-	TRBJ2-1	-	15	TRBV20-1	TGCAGTGCTAGAGAACCGGGGTGGGGGGATTATGAGCAGTTCTTC	CSAREPGWGDYEQFF
TRBD1	TRBJ2-1	-	14	TRBV29-1	TGCAGCGTTGTGACAGGGAACTCCTACAATGAGCAGTTCTTC	CSVVTGNSYNEQFF
TRBD1	TRBJ1-2	-	15	TRBV7-2	TGTGCCAGCAGCTTAGACCCAGGGGGTGGATATGGCTACACCTTC	CASSLDPGGGYGYTF
-	TRBJ1-5	many	13	TRBV27	TGTGCCAGCGCCGAACAGGGTTTTAAGCCCCAGCATTTT	CASAEQGFKPQHF
-	TRBJ1-4	few	14	TRBV12-3/TRBV12-4	TGTGCCAGCAGTCCAGGGTTCGGCCTTGAAAAACTGTTTTTT	CASSPGFGLEKLFF
-	TRBJ1-1	-	15	TRBV5-5	TGTGCCAGCAGCTTGTTTTTTCAATCCCAGGTTGAAGCTTTCTTT	CASSLFFQSQVEAFF
TRBD2	TRBJ2-5	-	19	TRBV20-1	TGCAGTGCTAGGGCCTACGGGACTAGCGGCCTTGAGTACCAAGAGACCCAGTACTTC	CSARAYGTSGLEYQETQYF
TRBD1	TRBJ1-5	few	16	TRBV15	TGTGCCACCAGCCCACTCACAGGACAGGGCAATCAGCCCCAGCATTTT	CATSPLTGQGNQPQHF
-	TRBJ2-1	few	17	TRBV21-1	TGTGCCAGCAGCAAAAGGGCAGGGGGGGCGTATAGTGTTGAGCAGTTCTTC	CASSKRAGGAYSVEQFF
-	TRBJ2-5	-	14	TRBV6-5	TGTGCCAGCAGTGTGCCGGGGGACCAAGAGACCCAGTACTTC	CASSVPGDQETQYF
TRBD2	TRBJ2-7	-	15	TRBV29-1	TGCAGCGTTGCGGCCCGACTAGCGGGAGGGGGCGAGCAGTACTTC	CSVAARLAGGGEQYF